This T cell receptor (beta chain) was captured in a study of T cell repertoires in cytomegalovirus infection. Study in general: Used in the study were CMV epitopes, some recently identified and HLA-C-restricted, others well-studied and HLA-B-restricted. Indicated by public TCR beta signatures were CMV infection and matching HLA type. Study findings and constraints: People with CMV and the relevant HLA were identified by cumulative public TCR beta family frequency. CMV-specific TCR beta clonotypes restricted by HLA-C were the ones dominating the ex vivo response.

Deletions cut 4 bases from V and 1 base from J, with 12 bases between. The CDR3 runs 15 residues. Germline CDR1 reads SNHLY; CDR2 reads FYNNEI. MiXCR, run by TCRdb on the reads, gives a single entry per CDR3 protein. The sample contains some 940,000 distinct CDR3 sequences, roughly 31% of which appear only once. In regard to this clonotype: The antigen is undetermined.

Sequenced material: cultured CD8+ T cells from PBMCs, taken from culture after CMV antigen stimulation. This rearrangement joins TRBV2 to TRBJ2-3; tentatively, D is TRBD2 (6 bases). This receptor was taken from a human donor in good health (CMV status not recorded). Some clones in this sample may be carry-over from other donors' samples. CDR3 amino acids: CASSARGSRTDTQYF. The CDR3 region has the DNA TGTGCCAGCAGTGCTCGGGGGTCGCGCACAGATACGCAGTATTTT.